Shown below are 10 T cell receptor beta chains from a single sample sequenced in a study of T cells in Graves' hyperthyroidism and ophthalmopathy. It was RNA transcripts that yielded the amplified TCR beta CDR3 regions. Primed by the HTBI set, a first-round RT-PCR was run on the TCR CDR3. TCRdb reanalysed the multiplex PCR reads using MiXCR and keeps one entry per CDR3 protein. Found here are about 530,000 distinct CDR3 sequences, roughly 15% of them singletons; the top ten hold 17%. The sequencing sample was made of blood. The receptors were gathered from a woman between 18 and 29 years old with Graves' ophthalmopathy.

The table lists this clonotype with many counts. The rearrangement links TRBV11-3 to TRBJ1-2; 9 nucleotides agree with TRBD1. Trimming cost V 3 bases and J 7 bases; bases outside gene matches: 9. CDR1 and CDR2 from the germline V gene are SGHNT and YENEEA. The CDR3 has 15 amino acids. For the CDR3, the DNA is TGTGCCAGCAGCTTCGCGGGACAGGGAGGCGTTGGCTACACCTTC. Amino acid sequence: CASSFAGQGGVGYTF.

This clonotype was seen more than once but under ten times. Possible read error: a much larger clone is one base away. The chain employs TRBV12-3 or TRBV12-4 and TRBJ2-5; either TRBD1 or TRBD2 may supply D (5 bases each). The CDR3 length is 13 residues. V was cut by 6 bases and J by 3 bases, with 11 bases left in between. The CDR3 nucleotides are TGTGCCAGCAGCACCGGGGCAGAAGAGACCCAGTACTTC. It translates to CASSTGAEETQYF.

This clonotype has a count of ten or more. The chain links TRBV30 to TRBJ2-1; TRBD2 agrees at 13 bases. J was trimmed by 3 bases and V by 3 bases; bases with no gene match: 8. Germline lookup yields CDR1 GTSNPN and CDR2 SVGIG (reference sequence). The CDR3 runs 17 residues. CDR3 in DNA: TGTGCCTGGAGGAACCGGACTAGCGGGAGAGACTACAATGAGCAGTTCTTC. Translation: CAWRNRTSGRDYNEQFF.

This clonotype occurred many times. This chain joins TRBV5-1 and TRBJ1-1; D may be TRBD1 (5 bases). Trimming removed 3 bases at V and 3 bases at J, with 12 bases between. The CDR3 runs to 14 residues. In germline, CDR1 is SGHRS, CDR2 YFSETQ. The CDR3 DNA sequence: TGCGCCAGCAGCTCCCAACGGGGGGACACTGAAGCTTTCTTT. This encodes CASSSQRGDTEAFF.

This clonotype showed up just a few times. The V and J genes are TRBV20-1 and TRBJ2-6, with 12 bases aligning to TRBD1. The V segment lost 3 bases and the J segment 3 bases; nucleotides outside the gene matches: 6. The CDR3 extends over 17 amino acids. Per the germline V gene, CDR1 is DFQATT and CDR2 is SNEGSKA (reference sequence). The CDR3 region is CSASPGQGARGANVLTF. CDR3 DNA sequence: TGCAGTGCTAGTCCGGGACAGGGGGCGCGTGGGGCCAACGTCCTGACTTTC.

This clonotype occurred many times. The chain carries TRBV4-1 and TRBJ2-5, with D perhaps assigned TRBD1 or TRBD2 (5 bases each). V gave up 1 base and J gave up 4 bases, with 13 bases separating them. CDR3 size: 15 residues. Germline assignment: CDR1 MGHRA and CDR2 YSYEKL. The CDR3 reads CASSQVAGGLETQYF. Written as DNA, the CDR3 is TGCGCCAGCAGCCAAGTCGCTGGGGGTTTAGAGACCCAGTACTTC.

This clonotype was detected a few times. The J gene is TRBJ2-7, the V gene TRBV10-3; TRBD2 aligns across 9 bases. V was pared by 10 bases and J by 4 bases, with 11 bases of the junction left unmatched. The CDR3 spans 14 residues. CDR1 and CDR2 from the germline V gene are ENHRY and SYGVKD. CDR3 nucleotide sequence: TGTGCCACCTTAGGCCGACTAGCGGATTACGAGCAGTACTTC. Its translation is CATLGRLADYEQYF.

This clonotype was picked up a small number of times. This chain connects TRBV11-2 to TRBJ2-2; D call uncertain. The V and J ends lost 6 bases and 1 base respectively, with 12 bases between them. This CDR3 is 15 amino acids long. Germline values: CDR1 SGHAT, CDR2 FQNNGV. In DNA, the CDR3 is TGTGCCAGCAGGAAGATTAGGGAGAACACCGGGGAGCTGTTTTTT. This codes for CASRKIRENTGELFF. Complete variable domain (other parts from reference TRBV11-2 and TRBJ2-2): EAGVAQSPRYKIIEKRQSVAFWCNPISGHATLYWYQQILGQGPKLLIQFQNNGVVDDSQLPKDRFSAERLKGVDSTLKIQPAKLEDSAVYLCASRKIRENTGELFFGEGSRLTVL.

This clonotype was picked up many times. The chain has TRBV27 and TRBJ2-1, with D perhaps matching TRBD2 (5 bases). Per the germline V gene, CDR1 is MNHEY and CDR2 is SMNVEV (reference sequence). V lost 2 bases, J lost 8 bases, and 13 bases lay in between. The CDR3 loop spans 14 amino acids. The DNA for the CDR3 is TGTGCCAGCAGTTTAGGGCGGGTGGGTTATGAGCAGTTCTTC. Translating gives CASSLGRVGYEQFF.

This clonotype was observed a handful of times. The chain employs TRBV7-9 and TRBJ2-5; D is undetermined. Germline CDR1 SEHNR, CDR2 FQNEAQ (reference sequence). This CDR3 is built from 13 residues. The ends were cut back, 5 bases at V and 1 base at J, with 8 bases in the middle. The CDR3 sequence: CASSAWAQETQYF. The CDR3 DNA reads as TGTGCCAGCAGCGCTTGGGCCCAAGAGACCCAGTACTTC.